Listed below are T cell receptor beta chains from one sample, sequenced in a study of T cell repertoires in cytomegalovirus infection. Their recognized antigens are unknown. TCRdb re-analysed the reads in MiXCR, keeping a single row per CDR3 protein. The data hold just under 500,000 distinct CDR3 sequences, with about 33% observed a single time. The specimen comprised cultured PBMCs, sampled from culture after CMV antigen stimulation. Every receptor here comes from a human donor in good health (CMV status not recorded). Some clones in this sample may be carry-over from other donors' samples. Each CDR3 is given with its conserved first and last residue. The D gene is left open where the match is weak. Clone size, where shown, is once, few, many, or a class for clones that have expanded.

v_call	d_call	j_call	clone_size	cdr3_aa	cdr3_nt
TRBV7-2	-	TRBJ2-7	medium-sized	CASSRGGRGEQYF	TGTGCCAGCAGCCGAGGGGGACGGGGCGAGCAGTACTTC
TRBV7-4	-	TRBJ1-2	-	CASSYYERGSYGYTF	TGTGCCAGCAGCTATTATGAGCGGGGTTCCTATGGCTACACCTTC
TRBV29-1	TRBD2	TRBJ2-1	few	CSVVLAGGYNEQFF	TGCAGCGTGGTACTAGCGGGAGGTTACAATGAGCAGTTCTTC
TRBV29-1	TRBD1	TRBJ1-1	-	CSVQDRARNTEAFF	TGCAGCGTACAAGACAGGGCTCGGAACACTGAAGCTTTCTTT
TRBV5-1	-	TRBJ2-2	-	CASSFPDVTGELFF	TGCGCCAGCAGTTTTCCGGACGTCACCGGGGAGCTGTTTTTT
TRBV6-2/TRBV6-3	-	TRBJ2-7	-	CAGGYSYEQYF	TGTGCCGGGGGGTACTCCTACGAGCAGTACTTC
TRBV7-2	TRBD1	TRBJ1-1	few	CASSPRTGGEAFF	TGTGCCAGCAGCCCCAGGACAGGAGGGGAAGCTTTCTTT
TRBV19	-	TRBJ1-3	-	CASSQTASGNTIYF	TGTGCCAGTAGTCAGACAGCCTCTGGAAACACCATATATTTT
TRBV9	TRBD2	TRBJ2-4	-	CASSVGTSGRDNIQYF	TGTGCCAGCAGCGTAGGGACTAGCGGGAGGGACAACATTCAGTACTTC
TRBV7-2	TRBD1	TRBJ1-5	few	CASSQQGNSNQPQHF	TGTGCCAGCAGCCAACAGGGGAACAGCAATCAGCCCCAGCATTTT
TRBV13	TRBD2	TRBJ2-1	-	CASSQMTSGSHEQFF	TGTGCCAGCAGTCAAATGACTAGCGGGAGCCATGAGCAGTTCTTC
TRBV18	TRBD1	TRBJ1-1	few	CASSPVRQGGTEAFF	TGTGCCAGCTCACCCGTGAGACAGGGGGGCACTGAAGCTTTCTTT
TRBV2	TRBD1	TRBJ1-1	-	CASSDSVGGMNTEAFF	TGTGCCAGCAGTGACTCTGTAGGGGGCATGAACACTGAAGCTTTCTTT
TRBV12-3/TRBV12-4	-	TRBJ2-7	-	CASSPGQKGYEQYF	TGTGCCAGCAGCCCGGGCCAAAAGGGTTACGAGCAGTACTTC
TRBV5-1	-	TRBJ1-1	-	CASSPGGTANTEAFF	TGCGCCAGCAGCCCCGGAGGGACGGCGAACACTGAAGCTTTCTTT
TRBV28	-	TRBJ2-1	many	CASSLDQSSYNEQFF	TGTGCCAGCAGTTTAGACCAGAGCTCCTACAATGAGCAGTTCTTC
TRBV20-1	-	TRBJ2-7	-	CSAAGGQWYEQYF	TGCAGTGCGGCCGGGGGACAGTGGTACGAGCAGTACTTC
TRBV11-2	-	TRBJ2-7	-	CASSLGLGRGEQYF	TGTGCCAGCAGCCTGGGGCTCGGTCGTGGCGAGCAGTACTTC
TRBV7-4	TRBD1	TRBJ2-6	few	CASSQGQVPNDSGANVLTF	TGTGCCAGCAGCCAGGGACAGGTCCCTAATGACTCTGGGGCCAACGTCCTGACTTTC
TRBV4-1	-	TRBJ1-5	many	CASSLTGIQPQHF	TGTGCCAGCAGCCTAACGGGGATCCAGCCCCAGCATTTT
TRBV6-6	TRBD1	TRBJ1-2	-	CASSYSLRDRGNGYTF	TGTGCCAGCAGTTACTCCCTAAGGGACAGGGGTAATGGCTACACCTTC
TRBV7-9	-	TRBJ2-7	many	CASSPTPNRGGEQYF	TGTGCCAGCAGCCCGACCCCAAACAGGGGAGGGGAGCAGTACTTC
TRBV7-2	-	TRBJ2-2	-	CASSLEFSGELFF	TGTGCCAGCAGCTTAGAGTTCTCGGGGGAGCTGTTTTTT
TRBV7-3	-	TRBJ2-1	-	CASSLGLTPYNEQFF	TGTGCCAGCAGCTTAGGCCTCACCCCCTACAATGAGCAGTTCTTC
TRBV19	TRBD1	TRBJ2-2	-	CASTGQGAMIF	TGTGCCAGTACCGGACAGGGGGCTATGATTTTT
TRBV13	-	TRBJ2-3	-	CASSHRRLTDTQYF	TGTGCCAGCAGCCACCGACGGTTAACAGATACGCAGTATTTT
TRBV11-2	-	TRBJ2-2	-	CASSPPYDTGELFF	TGTGCCAGCAGTCCCCCATATGATACCGGGGAGCTGTTTTTT
TRBV7-2	-	TRBJ2-1	many	CASSPTSTSEQFF	TGTGCCAGCAGCCCTACTAGCACTAGTGAGCAGTTCTTC
TRBV4-1	TRBD2	TRBJ2-4	-	CASSPAGTRHIQYF	TGCGCCAGCAGCCCTGCGGGGACTAGGCACATTCAGTACTTC
TRBV24-1	-	TRBJ2-1	-	CATSALNYNEQFF	TGTGCCACCAGTGCCCTGAACTACAATGAGCAGTTCTTC
TRBV4-1	-	TRBJ2-3	few	CASSQLAGQPRLSTDTQYF	TGCGCCAGCAGCCAGCTCGCGGGACAGCCCCGATTGAGCACAGATACGCAGTATTTT
TRBV6-5	-	TRBJ2-1	-	CASSYGRWDGNEQFF	TGTGCCAGCAGTTACGGGAGGTGGGATGGAAATGAGCAGTTCTTC
TRBV29-1	-	TRBJ2-3	-	CSGGDQDTQYF	TGCAGCGGGGGGGATCAAGATACGCAGTATTTT
TRBV7-2	-	TRBJ1-3	many	CASSPGAEGNTIYF	TGTGCCAGCAGCCCAGGAGCTGAAGGAAACACCATATATTTT
TRBV6-2/TRBV6-3	TRBD2	TRBJ2-1	-	CASMRDYYEQFF	TGTGCCAGCATGAGGGACTATTACGAGCAGTTCTTC
TRBV27	TRBD2	TRBJ2-3	few	CASTGRGGGPTDTQYF	TGTGCCAGCACCGGGAGGGGCGGGGGCCCCACAGATACGCAGTATTTT
TRBV7-2	-	TRBJ1-1	many	CASSSVYTEAFF	TGTGCCAGCAGCTCGGTGTACACTGAAGCTTTCTTT
TRBV7-2	-	TRBJ2-7	-	CASSLSGGTQRQYF	TGTGCCAGCAGCTTATCCGGCGGAACCCAGAGGCAGTACTTC
TRBV12-3/TRBV12-4	TRBD2	TRBJ2-3	-	CASSLLAGDTQYF	TGTGCCAGCAGTTTACTAGCGGGAGATACGCAGTATTTT